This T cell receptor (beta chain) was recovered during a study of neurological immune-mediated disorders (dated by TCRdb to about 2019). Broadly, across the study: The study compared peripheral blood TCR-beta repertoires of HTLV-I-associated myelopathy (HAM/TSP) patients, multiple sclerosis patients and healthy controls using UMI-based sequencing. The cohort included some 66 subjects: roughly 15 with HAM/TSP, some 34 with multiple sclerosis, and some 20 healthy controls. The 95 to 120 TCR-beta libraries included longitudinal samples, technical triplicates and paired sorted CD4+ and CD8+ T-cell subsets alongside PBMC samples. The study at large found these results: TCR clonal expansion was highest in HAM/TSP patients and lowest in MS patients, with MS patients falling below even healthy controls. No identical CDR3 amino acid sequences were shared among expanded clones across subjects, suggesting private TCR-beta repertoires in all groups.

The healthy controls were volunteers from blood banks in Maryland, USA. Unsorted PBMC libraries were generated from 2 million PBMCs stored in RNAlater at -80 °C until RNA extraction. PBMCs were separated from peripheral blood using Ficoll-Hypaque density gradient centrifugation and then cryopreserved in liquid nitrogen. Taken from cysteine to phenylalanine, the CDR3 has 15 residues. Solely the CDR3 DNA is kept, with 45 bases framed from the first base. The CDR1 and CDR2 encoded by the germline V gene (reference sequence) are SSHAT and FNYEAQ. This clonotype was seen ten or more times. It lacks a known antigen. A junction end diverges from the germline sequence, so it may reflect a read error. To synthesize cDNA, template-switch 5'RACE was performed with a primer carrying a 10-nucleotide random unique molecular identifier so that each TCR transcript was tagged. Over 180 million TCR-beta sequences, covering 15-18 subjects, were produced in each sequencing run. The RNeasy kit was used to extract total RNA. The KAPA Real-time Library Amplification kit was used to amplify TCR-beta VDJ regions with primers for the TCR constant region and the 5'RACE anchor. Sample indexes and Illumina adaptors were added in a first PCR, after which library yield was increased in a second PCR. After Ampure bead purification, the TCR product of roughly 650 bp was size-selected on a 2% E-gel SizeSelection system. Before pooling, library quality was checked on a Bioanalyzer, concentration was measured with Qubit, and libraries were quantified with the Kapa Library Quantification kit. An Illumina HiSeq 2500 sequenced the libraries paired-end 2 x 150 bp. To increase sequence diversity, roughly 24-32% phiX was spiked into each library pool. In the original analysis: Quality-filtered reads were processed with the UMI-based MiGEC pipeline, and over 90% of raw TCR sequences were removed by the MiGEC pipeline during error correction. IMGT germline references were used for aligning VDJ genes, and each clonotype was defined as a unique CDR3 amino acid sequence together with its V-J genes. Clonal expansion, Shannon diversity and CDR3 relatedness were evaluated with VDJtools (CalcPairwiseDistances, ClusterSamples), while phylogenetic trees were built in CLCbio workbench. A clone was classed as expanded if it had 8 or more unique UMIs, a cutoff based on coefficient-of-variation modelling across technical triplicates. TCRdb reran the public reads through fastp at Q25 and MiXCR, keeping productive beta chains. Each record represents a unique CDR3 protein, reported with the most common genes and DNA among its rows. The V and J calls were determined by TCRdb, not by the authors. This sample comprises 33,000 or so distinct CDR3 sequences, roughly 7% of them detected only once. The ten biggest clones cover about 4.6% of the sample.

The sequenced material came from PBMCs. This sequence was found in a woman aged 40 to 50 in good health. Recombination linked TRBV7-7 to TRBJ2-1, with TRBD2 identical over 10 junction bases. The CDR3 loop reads CASSLSLAGRGEQFF. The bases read TGTGCTAGCAGCTTATCACTAGCGGGAAGGGGTGAGCAGTTCTTC.